The clone carrying this TCR beta chain was found a few times. The antigen remains undetermined. The data were taken from a study of CD8 T cells in ankylosing spondylitis. Molecular-barcoded quantitative 5'-RACE produced these TCR beta libraries. TCRdb reanalysed the 5' RACE reads using MiXCR and keeps one entry per CDR3 protein. This table holds 150,000 to 200,000 distinct CDR3 sequences, about a sixth found once. Looked up from germline, CDR1 is MNHNS and CDR2 is SASEGT. This CDR3 has 13 residues. The V gene lost 3 bases and the J gene lost 13 bases, with 18 bases spanning the gap. General observations from the study: What seemed typical of ankylosing spondylitis blood was a TCR beta motif built from fewer than ten highly homologous variants. Prior work had noted some motif variants in reactive arthritis blood and synovial fluid.

The sequence came from a male donor with ankylosing spondylitis or in good health (not recorded which). The sequenced material came from blood, either unsorted or a sorted T cell fraction (not recorded which). The rearrangement uses TRBV6-1 and TRBJ1-2; D is perhaps TRBD1 (6 bases). CDR3 sequence: CASSDSLDGTLTF. As DNA, the CDR3 is TGTGCCAGCAGTGATAGTCTCGACGGGACACTCACCTTC.